The 18 T cell receptor beta chains in this list originate from one sample, sequenced in a study of OX40 agonist ivuxolimab in advanced cancers. Sequenced by immunoSEQ multiplex PCR; TCRdb stores in-frame clones only, minus some. This table holds roughly 25,000 clones, 78% found once. The source was CD4+ or CD8+ T cells sorted from blood, collected in a trial of the OX40 agonist ivuxolimab. The origin of the receptors is an adult with an advanced solid tumor such as melanoma, head and neck, liver or kidney cancer.

The J gene is TRBJ2-1, the V gene TRBV5-6, with D possibly being TRBD2 (6 bases). CDR1 is SGHDT, CDR2 YYEEEE, per germline. The CDR3 has 15 amino acids. Trimming removed 4 bases from V and 4 bases from J, with 15 bases in between. The CDR3 bases are TGTGCCAGCAGCACTCGGCCGGGAGCTTACAATGAGCAGTTCTTC. Translated, it gives CASSTRPGAYNEQFF.

The gene calls are TRBV7-9 and TRBJ2-7; D might be TRBD1 (6 bases). V dropped 2 bases and J dropped 6 bases, with 14 bases sitting between them. The CDR3 is 14 amino acids. The germline V gene encodes CDR1 SEHNR and CDR2 FQNEAQ (reference sequence). The CDR3 DNA is TGTGCCAGCAGCTTATGGGGACAAGACGGCGAGCAGTACTTC. This gives the protein CASSLWGQDGEQYF.

CDR3 DNA: TGTGCCAGCTCAGCTCAGAGTACTGAAGCTTTCTTT. Protein: CASSAQSTEAFF. The chain carries TRBV18 and TRBJ1-1, with unresolved D. CDR1 and CDR2 from the germline V gene are KGHSH and LQKENI. This CDR3 spans 12 amino acids. V was cut by 5 bases and J by 5 bases, with 9 bases left in between.

This chain joins TRBV30 and TRBJ1-2; the D is unclear. The germline V and J ends were trimmed by 3 bases and 8 bases, with 16 bases remaining between them. Germline V gene data show CDR1 as GTSNPN and CDR2 as SVGIG (reference sequence). This CDR3 is built from 13 residues. The CDR3 sequence is CAWSLALPGGYTF. The CDR3 DNA reads TGTGCCTGGAGCCTGGCGTTACCTGGGGGCTACACCTTC.

Comment on this clone: The same CDR3 is also encoded by other DNA sequences in this sample. This chain links TRBV30 with TRBJ1-5, with TRBD1 matching over 7 bases. This CDR3 has 13 residues. V was pared by 4 bases and J by 2 bases, with 2 bases of the junction left unmatched. CDR1 GTSNPN and CDR2 SVGIG come from the germline V gene (reference sequence). CDR3: CAWTGGGNQPQHF. The CDR3 DNA is TGTGCCTGGACAGGGGGAGGCAATCAGCCCCAGCATTTT.

This rearrangement joins TRBV19 to TRBJ1-3, with D uncertain. CDR1 and CDR2 from the germline V gene are LNHDA and SQIVND (reference sequence). Trimming cost V 7 bases and J 1 base, with 17 bases left between them. The CDR3 runs 16 residues. The CDR3 loop reads CASTGAGYKSGNTIYF. CDR3 sequence (DNA): TGTGCCAGTACCGGCGCGGGGTATAAGTCTGGAAACACCATATATTTT.

The chain joins TRBV19 to TRBJ2-7, with 9 bases fitting TRBD1. Germline values: CDR1 LNHDA, CDR2 SQIVND (reference sequence). With 7 bases clipped from V and 7 bases from J, the junction kept 14 bases outside the gene matches. CDR3 size: 15 residues. The chain's CDR3 is CASTPPGQGSGEQYF. The DNA for the CDR3 is TGTGCCAGTACCCCACCAGGACAGGGGTCCGGGGAGCAGTACTTC. Using reference TRBV19 and TRBJ2-7 for the parts outside the CDR3, the full variable domain is DGGITQSPKYLFRKEGQNVTLSCEQNLNHDAMYWYRQDPGQGLRLIYYSQIVNDFQKGDIAEGYSVSREKKESFPLTVTSAQKNPTAFYLCASTPPGQGSGEQYFGPGTRLTVT.

V is TRBV7-2 and J is TRBJ1-3; 7 bases are shared with TRBD1. The CDR3 runs 14 residues. CDR1 is SGHTA, CDR2 FQGNSA, per germline. The trim removed 7 bases at V and 1 base at J, leaving 4 bases unmatched. CDR3 nucleotide sequence: TGTGCCAGCAACCAGGGGGGATCTGGAAACACCATATATTTT. Residues: CASNQGGSGNTIYF.

The J gene is TRBJ1-1, the V gene TRBV6-5; no clear D. Deletions cut 5 bases from V and 0 bases from J, with 13 bases between. CDR3 length equals 15 residues. Germline CDR1 is MNHEY and CDR2 is SVGAGI. Here the CDR3 reads CASSHGPPMNTEAFF. CDR3 DNA: TGTGCCAGCAGTCACGGGCCTCCCATGAACACTGAAGCTTTCTTT.

The V and J genes are TRBV6-5 and TRBJ2-1, with D tentatively TRBD2 (6 bases). Looked up from germline, CDR1 is MNHEY and CDR2 is SVGAGI. The CDR3 spans 15 residues. Trimming shortened V by 2 bases and J by 3 bases, and 11 bases separated the two germline ends. This chain's CDR3 is CASSYPGGGYNEQFF. CDR3 DNA: TGTGCCAGCAGTTACCCCGGGGGAGGCTACAATGAGCAGTTCTTC.

The CDR3 reads CASSLGRGETQYF. The CDR3 coding sequence is TGTGCCAGTAGTCTCGGCCGGGGAGAGACCCAGTACTTC. V usage is TRBV19 and J usage is TRBJ2-5; D may be TRBD2 (5 bases). CDR1 is LNHDA and CDR2 is SQIVND in the germline V gene (reference sequence). The CDR3 is 13 residues long. The V and J ends lost 5 bases and 4 bases respectively, with 11 bases between them.

This rearrangement joins TRBV4-1 to TRBJ2-3; 11 bases are a match to TRBD2. Germline V gene lookup returns CDR1 MGHRA and CDR2 YSYEKL. V was pared by 9 bases and J by 5 bases, with 4 bases of the junction left unmatched. The CDR3 length is 13 residues. This CDR3 reads CASSGGAGDTQYF. The CDR3 DNA is TGCGCCAGTAGCGGGGGGGCCGGAGATACGCAGTATTTT.

V is TRBV7-2 and J is TRBJ2-7; no definite D call. The CDR3 has 12 amino acids. The V gene's germline CDR1 is SGHTA and CDR2 FQGNSA. V dropped 1 base and J dropped 3 bases, with 4 bases sitting between them. The CDR3 sequence: CASSLGYYEQYF. The DNA for the CDR3 is TGTGCCAGCAGCTTAGGCTACTACGAGCAGTACTTC.

This chain joins TRBV11-2 and TRBJ2-1; 9 nucleotides agree with TRBD2. The germline V gene has CDR1 SGHAT and CDR2 FQNNGV. The CDR3 spans 15 residues. Losses at the gene ends were 1 base for V and 5 bases for J; bases not matched to a gene: 3. CDR3 amino acids: CASSLASSGNNEQFF. CDR3 in DNA: TGTGCCAGCAGCTTAGCGTCTAGCGGGAACAATGAGCAGTTCTTC.

J is TRBJ2-6 and V is TRBV30; D is uncertain. Germline CDR1 is GTSNPN and CDR2 is SVGIG (reference sequence). The CDR3 consists of 13 residues. V lost 5 bases and J 0 bases, leaving 5 bases between the germline ends. The CDR3 protein is CAWDGSGANVLTF. The CDR3 bases are TGTGCCTGGGACGGCTCTGGGGCCAACGTCCTGACTTTC.

The chain links TRBV5-1 to TRBJ2-7; D may correspond to TRBD1 or TRBD2 (5 bases each). Germline values: CDR1 SGHRS, CDR2 YFSETQ. CDR3 length: 16 residues. The germline V and J ends were trimmed by 0 bases and 2 bases, with 15 bases remaining between them. This chain's CDR3 is CASSLVGTPRPYEQYF. CDR3 DNA sequence: TGCGCCAGCAGCTTGGTCGGGACGCCGCGCCCCTACGAGCAGTACTTC.

The rearrangement links TRBV7-9 to TRBJ2-1; D remains unclear. This CDR3 spans 13 amino acids. Deletions cut 0 bases from V and 12 bases from J, with 12 bases between. Germline CDR1 reads SEHNR; CDR2 reads FQNEAQ (reference sequence). CDR3 bases: TGTGCCAGCAGCTTAGCGGCTTCCGGGTCGCAGTTCTTC. It specifies CASSLAASGSQFF.

The V gene is TRBV30, the J gene TRBJ1-2; D is ambiguous. Deletions cut 4 bases from V and 8 bases from J, with 17 bases between. Germline V gene sequence: CDR1 GTSNPN, CDR2 SVGIG (reference sequence). The CDR3 is made up of 13 amino acids. The CDR3 DNA sequence: TGTGCCTGGATTTGGTCCGGGGTTGGCGGCTACACCTTC. Its protein is CAWIWSGVGGYTF.